The rows below give T cell receptor beta chains drawn from one sample of a study of OX40 agonist ivuxolimab in advanced cancers. The table came from immunoSEQ multiplex PCR; TCRdb's copy has only in-frame clones and leaves some out. The sample shows about 12,000 clones, less than 80% of them seen only once. Source: CD4+ or CD8+ T cells sorted from blood, taken in a trial of the OX40 agonist ivuxolimab. The receptors were gathered from an adult with an advanced solid tumor such as melanoma, head and neck, liver or kidney cancer. Each CDR3 is given with its conserved first and last residue. The order of the fields is J gene, V gene, D gene, clone size, CDR3 protein, CDR3 DNA. A D gene is named only where the DNA matches it firmly. Clone size appears in some rows only: once, few, many, or a class for an expanded clone.

J: TRBJ2-1
V: TRBV27
D: .
size: .
CDR3: CASSDSGQGPRQFF
DNA: TGTGCCAGCAGCGACAGTGGACAAGGTCCGCGGCAGTTCTTC

J: TRBJ2-2
V: TRBV6-5
D: .
size: .
CDR3: CASSYSLAGELFF
DNA: TGTGCCAGCAGTTACTCGCTGGCCGGGGAGCTGTTTTTT

J: TRBJ1-2
V: TRBV7-3
D: .
size: .
CDR3: CASTPLGDNYGYTF
DNA: TGTGCCAGCACCCCCCTGGGGGATAACTATGGCTACACCTTC

J: TRBJ1-3
V: TRBV21-1
D: .
size: .
CDR3: CASSQEGVSGNTIYF
DNA: TGTGCCAGCAGCCAGGAGGGGGTCTCTGGAAACACCATATATTTT

J: TRBJ2-3
V: TRBV6-6
D: .
size: .
CDR3: CANSWERGMDTDTQYF
DNA: TGTGCCAACAGTTGGGAAAGGGGCATGGACACAGATACGCAGTATTTT

J: TRBJ1-1
V: TRBV9
D: .
size: .
CDR3: CASSPEGTEAFF
DNA: TGTGCCAGCAGCCCGGAAGGGACTGAAGCTTTCTTT

J: TRBJ2-7
V: TRBV2
D: TRBD1
size: .
CDR3: CASRDSRRGPSSEQYF
DNA: TGTGCCAGCAGAGACTCCCGTAGGGGGCCGTCCTCCGAGCAGTACTTC

J: TRBJ1-1
V: TRBV2
D: .
size: .
CDR3: CASRIHSGGQTKNTEAFF
DNA: TGTGCCAGCAGGATTCATTCCGGGGGGCAAACGAAGAACACTGAAGCTTTCTTT

J: TRBJ2-5
V: TRBV9
D: .
size: once
CDR3: CASSVVGRGGETQYF
DNA: TGTGCCAGCAGCGTAGTTGGCAGGGGAGGCGAGACCCAGTACTTC

J: TRBJ1-6
V: TRBV6-5
D: .
size: .
CDR3: CASSYQSRDSPLHF
DNA: TGTGCCAGCAGTTACCAGTCCAGGGATTCACCCCTCCACTTT

J: TRBJ1-2
V: TRBV28
D: TRBD1
size: few
CDR3: CASSLWDRVDGYTF
DNA: TGTGCCAGCAGTTTATGGGACAGGGTAGATGGCTACACCTTC

J: TRBJ1-1
V: TRBV7-2
D: .
size: .
CDR3: CASSSDGQYTEAFF
DNA: TGTGCCAGCAGCTCTGACGGACAGTACACTGAAGCTTTCTTT

J: TRBJ1-5
V: TRBV2
D: TRBD1
size: once
CDR3: CASSYRDSYQPQHF
DNA: TGTGCCAGCAGTTACCGGGACAGTTATCAGCCCCAGCATTTT

J: TRBJ1-1
V: TRBV7-2
D: .
size: .
CDR3: CASSLSDSTLIENTEAFF
DNA: TGTGCCAGCAGCCTATCGGACAGCACCCTAATTGAGAACACTGAAGCTTTCTTT

J: TRBJ2-7
V: TRBV2
D: TRBD1
size: .
CDR3: CASRDGGQGALSLYEQYF
DNA: TGTGCCAGCAGGGACGGGGGACAGGGGGCTTTATCGTTGTACGAGCAGTACTTC

J: TRBJ2-7
V: TRBV4-2
D: .
size: .
CDR3: CASSLRDEQYF
DNA: TGTGCCAGCAGCTTGCGGGACGAGCAGTACTTC

J: TRBJ1-3
V: TRBV9
D: .
size: .
CDR3: CASSVDGSSGNTIYF
DNA: TGTGCCAGCAGCGTAGATGGGAGCTCTGGAAACACCATATATTTT

J: TRBJ1-6
V: TRBV27
D: .
size: .
CDR3: CASSFRGDSPLHF
DNA: TGTGCCAGCAGTTTCCGGGGGGATTCACCCCTCCACTTT

J: TRBJ1-1
V: TRBV7-3
D: .
size: .
CDR3: CASSPNREAFF
DNA: TGTGCCAGCAGCCCCAACAGAGAAGCTTTCTTT

J: TRBJ2-1
V: TRBV9
D: .
size: .
CDR3: CASSVGYNEQFF
DNA: TGTGCCAGCAGCGTAGGGTACAATGAGCAGTTCTTC

J: TRBJ2-7
V: TRBV6-5
D: .
size: few
CDR3: CASTSPWNEQYF
DNA: TGTGCCAGCACCTCCCCGTGGAACGAGCAGTACTTC

J: TRBJ2-1
V: TRBV27
D: TRBD1
size: .
CDR3: CASSYRQGQDEQFF
DNA: TGTGCCAGCAGTTACAGACAGGGGCAGGATGAGCAGTTCTTC

J: TRBJ2-3
V: TRBV5-6
D: .
size: once
CDR3: CASSLAGLTDTQYF
DNA: TGTGCCAGCAGCTTGGCCGGTCTCACAGATACGCAGTATTTT

J: TRBJ1-2
V: TRBV5-6
D: .
size: .
CDR3: CASSLRGAYYGYTF
DNA: TGTGCCAGCAGCTTGAGAGGGGCATATTATGGCTACACCTTC

J: TRBJ2-7
V: TRBV5-6
D: TRBD1
size: .
CDR3: CASSRPGTGPYEQYF
DNA: TGTGCCAGCAGCCGGCCCGGGACAGGCCCCTACGAGCAGTACTTC

J: TRBJ2-1
V: TRBV4-1
D: TRBD2
size: .
CDR3: CASSQEISGRAGEQFF
DNA: TGCGCCAGCAGCCAAGAGATTAGCGGGAGGGCCGGGGAGCAGTTCTTC

J: TRBJ1-1
V: TRBV7-8
D: .
size: .
CDR3: CASSLKNTEAFF
DNA: TGTGCCAGCAGCTTAAAGAACACTGAAGCTTTCTTT

J: TRBJ2-2
V: TRBV20-1
D: .
size: few
CDR3: CSARAGELFF
DNA: TGCAGTGCTAGGGCCGGGGAGCTGTTTTTT

J: TRBJ2-7
V: TRBV5-5
D: .
size: .
CDR3: CASSLTDLPYEQYF
DNA: TGTGCCAGCAGCTTGACGGATCTCCCCTACGAGCAGTACTTC

J: TRBJ1-2
V: TRBV28
D: .
size: many
CDR3: CASSSGAGIYGYTF
DNA: TGTGCCAGCAGTTCCGGGGCGGGGATTTATGGCTACACCTTC

J: TRBJ1-1
V: TRBV7-2
D: .
size: .
CDR3: CASSAFGKNTEAFF
DNA: TGTGCCAGCAGCGCTTTCGGGAAGAACACTGAAGCTTTCTTT

J: TRBJ2-7
V: TRBV30
D: .
size: few
CDR3: CAWSVIGGSSYEQYF
DNA: TGTGCCTGGAGTGTAATTGGAGGGAGCTCCTACGAGCAGTACTTC

J: TRBJ1-2
V: TRBV30
D: .
size: .
CDR3: CASYSAGGDIANYGYTF
DNA: TGTGCCTCGTACTCCGCCGGCGGGGACATAGCTAACTATGGCTACACCTTC

J: TRBJ2-5
V: TRBV7-6
D: .
size: .
CDR3: CASSLEVGMETQYF
DNA: TGTGCCAGCAGCTTAGAAGTGGGGATGGAGACCCAGTACTTC

J: TRBJ2-7
V: TRBV5-8
D: .
size: .
CDR3: CASSLWSEQYF
DNA: TGTGCCAGCAGCTTGTGGAGTGAGCAGTACTTC

J: TRBJ2-7
V: TRBV29-1
D: TRBD2
size: .
CDR3: CSVEDNRSGGPIDQYF
DNA: TGCAGCGTTGAAGATAACAGGTCGGGGGGTCCCATTGACCAGTACTTC

J: TRBJ2-1
V: TRBV7-3
D: .
size: .
CDR3: CASSKGPYDEQFF
DNA: TGTGCCAGCAGCAAGGGACCTTACGATGAGCAGTTCTTC